Included here is one T cell receptor beta chain sequence, with context. Its antigen is unidentified. An end of the junction differs from the germline gene, which may be a read error. TCR alpha and beta CDR3 regions were amplified from RNA using iRepertoire nested multiplex PCR. Input was 100-400 ng of tissue mRNA or PBMC total RNA. MiXCR was run by TCRdb on the multiplex PCR reads, yielding one entry per CDR3 protein. The sample has some 100,000 distinct CDR3 sequences; 25% are singletons. This entry is derived from a study of glioma-infiltrating T cells. Study-wide findings and caveats: Gliomas, especially low-grade, showed above-expected tissue-blood divergence; non-neoplastic patients showed below.

The CDR3 spans 15 residues. The germline CDR1 and CDR2 sequences are GTSNPN and SVGIG (reference sequence). The TCR was taken from a human donor with low-grade glioma or glioblastoma, undergoing nonglioma brain surgery, or in good health (not recorded which). Sequencing input: glioma tissue, nonneoplastic brain tissue, or PBMCs (not recorded which). The chain carries TRBV30 and TRBJ2-1; 10 positions match TRBD2. This CDR3 reads CAWSLGLARNNEQLF. The CDR3 nucleotides are TGTGCCTGGAGCTTGGGACTAGCGAGGAACAATGAGCAGCTCTTC.